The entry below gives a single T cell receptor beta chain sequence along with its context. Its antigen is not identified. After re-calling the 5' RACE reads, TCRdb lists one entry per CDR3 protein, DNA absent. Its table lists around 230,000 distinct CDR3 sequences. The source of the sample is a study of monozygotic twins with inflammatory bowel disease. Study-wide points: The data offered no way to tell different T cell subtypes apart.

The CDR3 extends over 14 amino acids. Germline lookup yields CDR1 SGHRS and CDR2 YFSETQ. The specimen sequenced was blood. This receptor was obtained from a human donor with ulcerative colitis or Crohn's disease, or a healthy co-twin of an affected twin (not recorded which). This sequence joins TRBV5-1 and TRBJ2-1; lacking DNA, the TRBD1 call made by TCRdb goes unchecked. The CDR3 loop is CASSSGQEGLEQFF.